The sequence of this T cell receptor (beta chain) was determined in a study of response to subunit inactivated influenza vaccine. Whole-study findings and limits: Every seasonal influenza vaccination brings in few new T cells, the authors suggested.

TCRdb recomputed calls from the RT-PCR reads with MiXCR, one row per CDR3 protein. The sample has a few hundred thousand distinct CDR3 sequences, 21% seen once; the top ten hold roughly 10%. This CDR3 comprises 16 residues. Trimming took 2 bases from V and 4 from J; bases not matched to a gene: 7. Germline V gives CDR1 SGDLS, CDR2 YYNGEE. This clonotype was seen repeatedly, ten times or more. Antigen: not known. The J gene is TRBJ2-3, the V gene TRBV9, with TRBD2 matching 10 bases. The sample in question was PBMCs from blood, obtained 21 months after vaccination. The sequence came from a man in his fifties or sixties who received an inactivated influenza vaccine. The chain's CDR3 is CASSVGAGGWPDTQYF. As DNA, the CDR3 is TGTGCCAGCAGCGTTGGAGCGGGGGGGTGGCCAGATACGCAGTATTTT.